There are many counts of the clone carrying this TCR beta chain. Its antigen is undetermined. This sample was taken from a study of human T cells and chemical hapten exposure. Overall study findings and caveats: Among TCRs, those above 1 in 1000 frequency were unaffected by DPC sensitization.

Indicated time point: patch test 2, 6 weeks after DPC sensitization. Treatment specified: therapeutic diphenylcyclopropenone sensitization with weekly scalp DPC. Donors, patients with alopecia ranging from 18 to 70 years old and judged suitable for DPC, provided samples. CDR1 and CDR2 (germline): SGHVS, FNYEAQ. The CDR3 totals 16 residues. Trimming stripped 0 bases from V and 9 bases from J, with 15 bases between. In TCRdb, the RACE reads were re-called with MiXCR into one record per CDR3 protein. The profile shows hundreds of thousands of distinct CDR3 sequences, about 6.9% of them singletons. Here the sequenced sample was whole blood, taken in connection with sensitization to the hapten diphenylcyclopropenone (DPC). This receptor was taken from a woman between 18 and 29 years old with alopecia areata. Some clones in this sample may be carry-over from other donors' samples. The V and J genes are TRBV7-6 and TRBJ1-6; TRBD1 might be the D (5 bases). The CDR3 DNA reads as TGTGCCAGCAGCTTAGCTCCAGGGAGAGAGGCTTCACCCCTCCACTTT. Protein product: CASSLAPGREASPLHF.